The 11 T cell receptor beta chains below were found in one sample sequenced in a study of T cell changes during pregnancy in multiple sclerosis. Sequencing was performed with immunoSEQ multiplex PCR; in TCRdb, only in-frame clones are kept and a portion is missing. The profile shows 50,000 to 60,000 clones, around 90% of them singletons. This sample comprised CD4+ T cells from peripheral blood mononuclear cells, obtained in the second trimester of pregnancy. The receptor source for this set is a female donor with multiple sclerosis, enrolled in a pregnancy study.

The rearrangement joins TRBV9 to TRBJ2-6; no firm D call. Germline V gives CDR1 SGDLS, CDR2 YYNGEE. Trimming removed 3 bases at V and 0 bases at J, with 7 bases between. CDR3 length: 15 amino acids. CDR3 sequence: CASSASVSGANVLTF. In DNA form, the CDR3 reads TGTGCCAGCAGCGCTTCCGTCTCTGGGGCCAACGTCCTGACTTTC. Filled out from reference TRBV9 and TRBJ2-6, the complete variable domain reads DSGVTQTPKHLITATGQRVTLRCSPRSGDLSVYWYQQSLDQGLQFLIQYYNGEERAKGNILERFSAQQFPDLHSELNLSSLELGDSALYFCASSASVSGANVLTFGAGSRLTVL.

In regard to this clone: One end of the junction is discordant with germline, which a read error may explain. The V and J genes are TRBV7-7 and TRBJ2-5; 15 bases align to TRBD2. The CDR3 runs 15 residues. CDR1 is SSHAT, CDR2 FNYEAQ, per germline (reference sequence). The chain's CDR3 is CASSPGLAGGETQYF. The CDR3 region has the DNA TGTGCTAGCAGCCCCGGACTAGCGGGGGGGGAGACCCAGTACTTC.

The rearrangement links TRBV9 to TRBJ2-7; TRBD1 agrees at 9 bases. The V and J ends lost 0 bases and 2 bases, in that order; junction bases with no gene match: 0. Germline V lookup: CDR1 SGDLS, CDR2 YYNGEE. The CDR3 covers 14 residues. The CDR3 DNA reads as TGTGCCAGCAGCGTAGGGGACAGGGCCTACGAGCAGTACTTC. It yields the protein CASSVGDRAYEQYF.

Comment on this clone: The germline gene is not matched at one end of the junction; a read error may be the cause. In nucleotides, the CDR3 is TGTGCTAGCAGCTCAGGACAGGCCCTGAATGAAAAACTGTTTTTT. It codes for CASSSGQALNEKLFF. J is TRBJ1-4 and V is TRBV7-7; 7 nucleotides line up with TRBD1. The length of the CDR3 is 15 residues. From germline, CDR1 is SSHAT and CDR2 FNYEAQ (reference sequence).

There are a few counts of this clone. CDR3 sequence (DNA): TGCGCCAGCAGCTTATTGGGACAGGGCGGAACCCTCCACTTT. Translated: CASSLLGQGGTLHF. The chain recombines TRBV5-1 with TRBJ1-6; 9 bases fit TRBD1. CDR1 and CDR2 (germline): SGHRS, YFSETQ. The V segment lost 2 bases and the J segment 14 bases; nucleotides outside the gene matches: 8. CDR3 length: 14 residues.

The gene calls are TRBV6-1 and TRBJ1-4, with D possibly being TRBD1 (5 bases). The CDR3 is 15 residues long. The germline CDR1 and CDR2 sequences are MNHNS and SASEGT. V gave up 4 bases and J gave up 10 bases, with 19 bases separating them. The CDR3 nucleotides read TGTGCCAGCAGTGTCTCAGCGGGACCTGGGGGAAAACTGTTTTTT. This encodes CASSVSAGPGGKLFF.

The chain uses TRBV11-2 and TRBJ2-7, with D perhaps TRBD1 (6 bases). The length of the CDR3 is 15 residues. Germline V CDR1 and CDR2: SGHAT, FQNNGV. Trimming removed 5 bases from V and 1 base from J, with 15 bases in between. CDR3 DNA: TGTGCCAGCAGCCCCTGGACAGTATTGTCCTACGAGCAGTACTTC. Translated: CASSPWTVLSYEQYF.

V gene TRBV5-1 combines with J gene TRBJ1-1, with TRBD1 matching 7 bases. Trimming took 3 bases from V and 5 from J; bases not matched to a gene: 7. The CDR3 is 14 amino acids. CDR1 is SGHRS and CDR2 is YFSETQ in the germline V gene. CDR3 nucleotides: TGCGCCAGCAGCTCGCAGGGGGGTAGGACTGAAGCTTTCTTT. Amino acids: CASSSQGGRTEAFF.

The rearrangement joins TRBV14 to TRBJ1-5; D not certain. Per the germline V gene, CDR1 is SGHDN and CDR2 is FVKESK. The V end was cut by 4 bases, the J end by 0 bases, with 16 bases between. The CDR3 loop spans 17 amino acids. CDR3 sequence: CASSPIRPSYSNQPQHF. In DNA, the CDR3 is TGTGCCAGCAGCCCCATCAGGCCGTCGTATAGCAATCAGCCCCAGCATTTT.

The genes are TRBV2 and TRBJ2-5; possible D gene TRBD2, 5 bases. Germline-derived CDR1 and CDR2 are SNHLY and FYNNEI. V lost 7 bases and J lost 5, with 11 bases in between. The CDR3 loop spans 12 amino acids. The CDR3 here is CASNWSGETQYF. The CDR3 region has the DNA TGTGCCAGCAATTGGTCGGGGGAGACCCAGTACTTC.

This chain links TRBV5-1 with TRBJ2-2; TRBD1 agrees at 9 bases. J was trimmed by 3 bases and V by 0 bases; bases with no gene match: 0. Germline V lookup: CDR1 SGHRS, CDR2 YFSETQ. The CDR3 loop spans 15 amino acids. Here the CDR3 reads CASSLGDRDTGELFF. For the CDR3, the DNA is TGCGCCAGCAGCTTGGGGGACAGGGACACCGGGGAGCTGTTTTTT.